The TCR beta chain described here comes from a study of T cells in Graves' hyperthyroidism and ophthalmopathy. Duration under 3 months, a NOSPECS grade of at least 4, and a Clinical Activity Score of at least 3 characterized the ophthalmopathy patients. This clonotype was detected a few times. What it recognizes is unknown. Trimming cost V 6 bases and J 4 bases; bases outside gene matches: 7. Germline CDR1 is SGHVS and CDR2 is FQNEAQ. This CDR3 is 15 amino acids long. Findings and limits, study-wide: Progression to ophthalmopathy was predicted a median of 6.5 months early.

The investigators amplified TCR beta CDR3 regions from RNA transcripts. Carried out on the TCR CDR3, a first-round RT-PCR used the HTBI primer set. TCRdb reprocessed the multiplex PCR reads via MiXCR and lists one record per CDR3 protein. The table has under 550,000 distinct CDR3 sequences, about 20% seen once. The J gene is TRBJ1-1, the V gene TRBV7-8; 11 bases map to TRBD1. This sequence was found in a man aged 35 to 55 with Graves' ophthalmopathy. The sample was blood. The CDR3 region is CASRTTGTGGTEAFF. In DNA, the CDR3 is TGTGCCAGCAGAACCACCGGGACAGGGGGCACTGAAGCTTTCTTT.